Listed below are T cell receptor beta chains from one sample, sequenced in a study of blood T cells in healthy people across ages. One entry per CDR3 protein, called by TCRdb with MiXCR from the 5' RACE reads. The profile covers more than 650,000 distinct CDR3 sequences, with roughly 53% appearing a single time and approximately 40% taken by the ten largest. Sequences were obtained from blood. The source is a man aged 80 or over in good health. Each CDR3 is given with its conserved first and last residue. A D gene is named only where the DNA matches it firmly. Some rows have no size entry. The others give once, few or many, or a class for an expanded clone.

J: TRBJ1-2
V: TRBV2
D: TRBD1
size: -
DNA: TGTGCCAGCAGCATAGACAGGGTTCGTGGCTACACCTTC
CDR3: CASSIDRVRGYTF

J: TRBJ2-5
V: TRBV29-1
D: TRBD2
size: -
DNA: TGCAGCGTGCCCCCGCGGGAGGGTTGGGAGACCCAGTACTTC
CDR3: CSVPPREGWETQYF

J: TRBJ1-2
V: TRBV5-5
D: TRBD1
size: -
DNA: TGTGCCAGCAGCATCGGGACAGGATTTGGCTACACCTTC
CDR3: CASSIGTGFGYTF

J: TRBJ2-1
V: TRBV29-1
D: TRBD1
size: -
DNA: TGCAGCGGGGACAGGGGCGATGAGCAGTTCTTC
CDR3: CSGDRGDEQFF

J: TRBJ1-2
V: TRBV7-9
D: TRBD1
size: few
DNA: TGTGCCAGCAGCCGGACAGGGGGCGAGGGCTATGGCTACACCTTC
CDR3: CASSRTGGEGYGYTF

J: TRBJ2-7
V: TRBV20-1
D: TRBD2
size: -
DNA: TGCAGTGCCCCATCCCTCGGTAGCGGGAGGGCCAGCTGCGAGCAGTACTTC
CDR3: CSAPSLGSGRASCEQYF

J: TRBJ2-1
V: TRBV7-2
D: TRBD2
size: -
DNA: TGTGCCAGCAGCCTCCGGACTAGCTCCTACAATGAGCAGTTCTTC
CDR3: CASSLRTSSYNEQFF

J: TRBJ2-6
V: TRBV10-3
D: -
size: -
DNA: TGTGCCACCCAACAGGCCTTCTCTGGGGCCAACGTCCTGACTTTC
CDR3: CATQQAFSGANVLTF

J: TRBJ1-1
V: TRBV6-5
D: -
size: -
DNA: TGTGCCAGCAGTACCACACAAGGGGCGCTGGGTGAAGCTTTCTTT
CDR3: CASSTTQGALGEAFF

J: TRBJ2-3
V: TRBV6-1
D: -
size: -
DNA: TGTGCCAGCAGTGGGAGCGGGTTTCCCACAGATACGCAGTATTTT
CDR3: CASSGSGFPTDTQYF

J: TRBJ2-7
V: TRBV28
D: TRBD1
size: -
DNA: TGTGCCAGCAGTTTGCCCGACAGGGGCGGATACGAGCAGTACTTC
CDR3: CASSLPDRGGYEQYF

J: TRBJ1-2
V: TRBV5-5
D: -
size: -
DNA: TGTGCCAGCAGCTTGGCTGGGGGCGATGGCTACACCTTC
CDR3: CASSLAGGDGYTF

J: TRBJ2-4
V: TRBV4-1
D: -
size: -
DNA: TGCGCCAGCAGCCTAGCTGACAGGTCAGCCAAAAACATTCAGTACTTC
CDR3: CASSLADRSAKNIQYF

J: TRBJ1-2
V: TRBV12-3/TRBV12-4
D: -
size: -
DNA: TGTGCCAGCAGCCCCGGCGGGGGCTATGGTGGCTACACCTTC
CDR3: CASSPGGGYGGYTF

J: TRBJ2-5
V: TRBV6-2/TRBV6-3
D: -
size: -
DNA: TGTGCCAGCAGGGACACCTCTTTGGAGACCCAGTACTTC
CDR3: CASRDTSLETQYF

J: TRBJ1-2
V: TRBV12-3/TRBV12-4
D: -
size: -
DNA: TGTGCCAGCAGTGAACCTTTTCATCGGGGCTACACCTTC
CDR3: CASSEPFHRGYTF

J: TRBJ2-1
V: TRBV6-6
D: -
size: few
DNA: TGTGCCAGCAGTTATGGTCTGGGAGCGACGGCGAACAATGAGCAGTTCTTC
CDR3: CASSYGLGATANNEQFF

J: TRBJ2-1
V: TRBV29-1
D: TRBD1
size: -
DNA: TGCAGCGCCCCAGGACAGGGAAAATCGAATGAGCAGTTCTTC
CDR3: CSAPGQGKSNEQFF

J: TRBJ2-7
V: TRBV5-1
D: -
size: -
DNA: TGCGCCAGCAGCCCGGGCCACAGGGACCCCTACGAGCAGTACTTC
CDR3: CASSPGHRDPYEQYF

J: TRBJ2-1
V: TRBV7-2
D: TRBD2
size: -
DNA: TGTGCCAGCAGCAACCGGGGGGTCTCCTACAATGAGCAGTTCTTC
CDR3: CASSNRGVSYNEQFF

J: TRBJ2-3
V: TRBV29-1
D: -
size: many
DNA: TGCAGCGTTGAACCTACGGCAGATACGCAGTATTTT
CDR3: CSVEPTADTQYF

J: TRBJ2-3
V: TRBV18
D: TRBD2
size: -
DNA: TGTGCCAGCGCGACTAGCGGGAGAAATACGCAGTATTTT
CDR3: CASATSGRNTQYF

J: TRBJ2-1
V: TRBV6-6
D: -
size: -
DNA: TGTGCCAGCAGTTACTCTAGCGGAACATACAATGAGCAGTTCTTC
CDR3: CASSYSSGTYNEQFF

J: TRBJ2-7
V: TRBV6-1
D: -
size: -
DNA: TGTGCCAGCAGTGCGGCGGGGCCGTACGGGCAGTACTTC
CDR3: CASSAAGPYGQYF